This T cell receptor beta chain was retrieved from a study of shared clonotypes between healthy human individuals. CD45RA-negative memory and CD45RA+ naive subsets were split from the CD4+ cells. V lost 4 bases and J 8 bases, leaving 21 bases between the germline ends. Germline CDR1 SGHRS, CDR2 YFSETQ. CDR3 size: 15 residues. Profiling relied on immunoSEQ multiplex PCR, and the TCRdb table lists in-frame clones only, not all of them. This table holds about 960,000 clones, over 60% found once. The chain couples TRBV5-1 to TRBJ1-2, with D possibly being TRBD1 (5 bases). Sequenced: memory CD4+ T cells sorted from blood. Noted subset: CD45RA-negative fraction. The sequence was collected from a man in his late teens or twenties in good health. CDR3 nucleotide sequence: TGCGCCAGCAGCCTTATTCCACAACAGGAAAAAGGCTACACCTTC. This codes for CASSLIPQQEKGYTF.